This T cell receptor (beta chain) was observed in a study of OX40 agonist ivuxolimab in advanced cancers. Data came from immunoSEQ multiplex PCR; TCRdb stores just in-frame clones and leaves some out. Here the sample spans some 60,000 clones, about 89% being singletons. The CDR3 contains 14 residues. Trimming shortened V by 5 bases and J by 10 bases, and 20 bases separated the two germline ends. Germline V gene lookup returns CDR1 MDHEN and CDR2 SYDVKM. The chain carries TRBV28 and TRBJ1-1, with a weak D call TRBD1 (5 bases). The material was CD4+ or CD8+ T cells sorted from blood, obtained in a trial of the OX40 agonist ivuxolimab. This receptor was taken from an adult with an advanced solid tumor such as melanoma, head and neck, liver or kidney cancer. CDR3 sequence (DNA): TGTGCCAGCAGTGACCAACCCTCGGGGCCGGCAGCTTTCTTT. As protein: CASSDQPSGPAAFF. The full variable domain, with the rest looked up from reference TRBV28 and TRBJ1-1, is DVKVTQSSRYLVKRTGEKVFLECVQDMDHENMFWYRQDPGLGLRLIYFSYDVKMKEKGDIPEGYSVSREKKERFSLILESASTNQTSMYLCASSDQPSGPAAFFGQGTRLTVV.